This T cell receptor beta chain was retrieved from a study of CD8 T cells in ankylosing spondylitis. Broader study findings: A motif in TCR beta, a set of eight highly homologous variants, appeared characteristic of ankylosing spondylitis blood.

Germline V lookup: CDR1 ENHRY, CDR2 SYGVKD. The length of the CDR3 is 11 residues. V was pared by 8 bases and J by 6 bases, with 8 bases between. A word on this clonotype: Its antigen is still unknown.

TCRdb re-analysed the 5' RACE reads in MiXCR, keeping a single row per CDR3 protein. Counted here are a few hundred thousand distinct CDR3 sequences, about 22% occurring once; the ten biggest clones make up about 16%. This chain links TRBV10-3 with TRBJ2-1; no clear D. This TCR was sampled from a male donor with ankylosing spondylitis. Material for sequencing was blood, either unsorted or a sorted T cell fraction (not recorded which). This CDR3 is CAIAQSNEQFF. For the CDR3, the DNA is TGTGCCATCGCGCAATCCAATGAGCAGTTCTTC.